Each of the 29 T cell receptor beta chains below was sequenced from the same sample in a study of T cell repertoires in cytomegalovirus infection. These receptors' targets are unknown. TCRdb itself ran the reads through MiXCR, one entry per CDR3 protein. The sample contains some 920,000 distinct CDR3 sequences, around 30% of which appear only once. Sequencing was performed on cultured CD8+ T cells from PBMCs, taken from culture after CMV antigen stimulation. Receptors originate from a human donor in good health (CMV status not recorded). Some clones in this sample may be carry-over from other donors' samples.

This clonotype was counted between two and nine times. The chain couples TRBV28 to TRBJ1-6; no firm D call. V gave up 3 bases and J gave up 4 bases, with 10 bases separating them. Looked up from germline, CDR1 is MDHEN and CDR2 is SYDVKM. There are 15 residues in the CDR3. The chain's CDR3 is CASSFWGTYNSPLHF. In DNA, the CDR3 is TGTGCCAGCAGTTTTTGGGGAACGTATAATTCACCCCTCCACTTT.

This clonotype showed up just a few times. The chain recombines TRBV2 with TRBJ2-1, with D perhaps TRBD2 (7 bases). CDR1 is SNHLY, CDR2 FYNNEI, per germline. The V and J ends lost 3 bases and 2 bases respectively, with 11 bases between them. The CDR3 spans 15 residues. CDR3 residues: CASSEGGGPYNEQFF. CDR3 sequence (DNA): TGTGCCAGCAGTGAGGGGGGGGGGCCCTACAATGAGCAGTTCTTC.

The chain joins TRBV7-6 to TRBJ1-5, with D hard to call. The CDR3 has 16 residues. CDR1 is SGHVS, CDR2 FNYEAQ, per germline. V dropped 3 bases and J dropped 4 bases, with 16 bases sitting between them. Written as DNA, the CDR3 is TGTGCCAGCAGCTTGGAACAAGGCGCGTTGAATCAGCCCCAGCATTTT. This translates into CASSLEQGALNQPQHF.

The chain joins TRBV13 to TRBJ2-3; D possibly corresponds to TRBD1 (6 bases). Trimming cost V 5 bases and J 4 bases, with 13 bases left between them. CDR3 length equals 14 residues. CDR1 and CDR2 (germline): PRHDT, FYEKMQ (reference sequence). This chain's CDR3 is CASSPRQDPDTQYF. The CDR3 region has the DNA TGTGCCAGCAGCCCGCGACAGGACCCAGATACGCAGTATTTT. Full variable domain (missing parts from reference TRBV13 and TRBJ2-3): AAGVIQSPRHLIKEKRETATLKCYPIPRHDTVYWYQQGPGQDPQFLISFYEKMQSDKGSIPDRFSAQQFSDYHSELNMSSLELGDSALYFCASSPRQDPDTQYFGPGTRLTVL.

The rearrangement uses TRBV6-5 and TRBJ2-2; 9 nucleotides line up with TRBD1. Germline CDR1 MNHEY, CDR2 SVGAGI. V lost 6 bases and J lost 3; bases outside the gene matches: 5. CDR3 length equals 15 residues. The CDR3 is CASRQGAAYTGELFF. The CDR3 DNA reads TGTGCCAGCAGACAGGGGGCCGCCTACACCGGGGAGCTGTTTTTT.

The rearrangement joins TRBV15 to TRBJ2-5; 9 bases match TRBD2. V lost 3 bases and J lost 14; bases outside the gene matches: 4. This CDR3 has 11 residues. Germline V gene lookup returns CDR1 LNHNV and CDR2 YYDKDF (reference sequence). For the CDR3, the DNA is TGTGCCACCAGCAGCGGCGGGAGGGTTTACTTC. This codes for CATSSGGRVYF. Full variable domain (outside the CDR3, taken from reference TRBV15 and TRBJ2-5): DAMVIQNPRYQVTQFGKPVTLSCSQTLNHNVMYWYQQKSSQAPKLLFHYYDKDFNNEADTPDNFQSRRPNTSFCFLDIRSPGLGDTAMYLCATSSGGRVYFGPGTRLLVL.

A few counts support this clonotype. The CDR3 DNA is TGTGCCAGCAGCCATCGACTAGCGGGGACCTACAATGAGCAGTTCTTC. This sequence encodes CASSHRLAGTYNEQFF. The chain is built from TRBV4-2 and TRBJ2-1; 11 bases match TRBD2. CDR1 and CDR2 from the germline V gene are LGHNA and YNFKEQ. Trimming at V came to 3 bases and at J to 2 bases, leaving 3 bases not matched to a gene. The CDR3 extends over 16 amino acids.

The CDR3 reads CASSWGGQSTEAFF. DNA of the CDR3: TGTGCCAGCAGCTGGGGCGGACAGTCGACTGAAGCTTTCTTT. This chain connects TRBV27 to TRBJ1-1; D might be TRBD1 (6 bases). The CDR3 runs to 14 residues. V lost 6 bases to trimming and J lost 5 bases, with 16 bases between them. Germline lookup yields CDR1 MNHEY and CDR2 SMNVEV (reference sequence).

DNA of the CDR3: TGCGCCAGCAGCCAAGTCTTGGGGAACCTCCCCTCATACAATGAGCAGTTCTTC. Amino acids: CASSQVLGNLPSYNEQFF. The chain uses TRBV4-1 and TRBJ2-1, with D unclear. V dropped 1 base and J dropped 4 bases, with 20 bases sitting between them. CDR1 and CDR2 from the germline V gene are MGHRA and YSYEKL. The CDR3 has 18 amino acids.

This clonotype was observed a few times. Here the CDR3 reads CASSFGTGITEAFF. Written as DNA, the CDR3 is TGTGCCAGCAGTTTTGGGACAGGGATCACTGAAGCTTTCTTT. The chain uses TRBV27 and TRBJ1-1, with 9 bases that match TRBD1. The CDR3 has 14 amino acids. V was clipped by 3 bases and J by 4 bases; unmatched bases: 3. From germline, CDR1 is MNHEY and CDR2 SMNVEV (reference sequence).

V usage is TRBV27 and J usage is TRBJ1-6; D is unresolved. Germline V CDR1 and CDR2: MNHEY, SMNVEV (reference sequence). The CDR3 has 14 residues. Trimming took 6 bases from V and 6 from J, leaving 12 bases between them. CDR3 sequence reads: CASSQEGGNSPLHF. The CDR3 DNA follows: TGTGCCAGCAGCCAAGAGGGTGGTAATTCACCCCTCCACTTT.

This clonotype has just a few counts. The chain is built from TRBV28 and TRBJ2-7; D gene ambiguous. The CDR3 consists of 14 residues. Germline CDR1 MDHEN, CDR2 SYDVKM. Trimming took 2 bases from V and 2 from J, leaving 10 bases between them. Written as DNA, the CDR3 is TGTGCCAGCAGTTTAACTATAGGACCCTACGAGCAGTACGTC. It specifies CASSLTIGPYEQYV.

The chain combines TRBV4-3 with TRBJ2-1; D remains ambiguous. V was cut by 5 bases and J by 1 base, with 12 bases left in between. CDR1 and CDR2 from the germline V gene are LGHNA and YSLEER. There are 15 residues in the CDR3. CDR3 in DNA: TGCGCCAGCAGCTCGCGACTGTATTCCTACAATGAGCAGTTCTTC. It encodes CASSSRLYSYNEQFF.

The chain is built from TRBV5-6 and TRBJ2-7, with 9 bases identical to TRBD1. CDR1 and CDR2 (germline): SGHDT, YYEEEE. The CDR3 covers 14 residues. V was pared by 1 base and J by 7 bases, with 6 bases of the junction left unmatched. The CDR3 DNA reads as TGTGCCAGCAGCTTGACAGGGGGCTCCGGTGAGCAGTACGTC. Translation gives CASSLTGGSGEQYV.

This chain connects TRBV6-2 or TRBV6-3 to TRBJ2-3, with a possible D match to TRBD2 (6 bases). This CDR3 comprises 16 residues. Per the germline V gene, CDR1 is MNHEY and CDR2 is SVGEGT. V gave up 6 bases and J gave up 0 bases, with 16 bases separating them. Written as DNA, the CDR3 is TGTGCCAGCAGGCGGGACGAAGTAGAAAGCACAGATACGCAGTATTTT. This encodes CASRRDEVESTDTQYF.

V gene TRBV27 combines with J gene TRBJ2-5; 8 positions match TRBD2. Germline assignment: CDR1 MNHEY and CDR2 SMNVEV (reference sequence). The CDR3 is made up of 15 amino acids. V lost 3 bases to trimming and J lost 7 bases; unmatched junction nucleotides: 10. CDR3 nucleotides: TGTGCCAGCAGTTTTAGCGGGGCAGCCTCCGGGACCCAGTACTTC. Residues: CASSFSGAASGTQYF.

There are many counts of this clonotype. The rearrangement uses TRBV5-5 and TRBJ2-2; D possibly corresponds to TRBD1 (6 bases). Per the germline V gene, CDR1 is SGHKS and CDR2 is YYEKEE (reference sequence). The CDR3 has 16 residues. V shed 4 bases and J shed 3 bases, with 16 bases lying between them. The CDR3 reads CASSPSHREYTGELFF. The CDR3 DNA is TGTGCCAGCAGCCCCTCCCACAGGGAGTACACCGGGGAGCTGTTTTTT.

The rearrangement links TRBV6-8 to TRBJ2-7; D may be TRBD1 (5 bases). V was cut by 2 bases and J by 6 bases, with 11 bases left in between. The CDR3 length is 13 residues. The germline V gene encodes CDR1 MNHGY and CDR2 SAAAGT. CDR3 sequence reads: CASSYGARTEQYF. DNA for the CDR3: TGTGCCAGCAGTTACGGGGCCCGGACCGAGCAGTACTTC.

This chain connects TRBV6-5 to TRBJ2-3; maybe TRBD1 (7 bases). This CDR3 is built from 15 residues. With 0 bases removed from V and 5 bases from J, the gap between germline ends came to 12 bases. Germline V CDR1 and CDR2: MNHEY, SVGAGI. CDR3 in DNA: TGTGCCAGCAGTTACTCAGGGCAGGGGGGAGATACGCAGTATTTT. Translated: CASSYSGQGGDTQYF.

This clonotype was picked up many times. This chain connects TRBV7-2 to TRBJ2-1; the match to TRBD1 covers 7 bases. Unmatched junction bases numbered 4, after V lost 3 bases and J lost 5 bases. Germline V gene data show CDR1 as SGHTA and CDR2 as FQGNSA. The CDR3 length is 14 residues. The CDR3 spells CASSLTGNNNEQFF. In nucleotides, the CDR3 is TGTGCCAGCAGCTTGACAGGGAATAACAATGAGCAGTTCTTC.

The J gene is TRBJ2-3, the V gene TRBV18, with unresolved D. The CDR3 runs 15 residues. Germline CDR1 and CDR2: KGHSH and LQKENI. V was trimmed by 3 bases and J by 2 bases, leaving 12 bases between them. CDR3 DNA: TGTGCCAGCTCACCTAGCCGTGGTTTCACAGATACGCAGTATTTT. This translates into CASSPSRGFTDTQYF.

This clonotype was observed a handful of times. The V and J genes are TRBV7-9 and TRBJ2-7, with D uncertain. Germline V gene lookup returns CDR1 SEHNR and CDR2 FQNEAQ (reference sequence). V gave up 7 bases and J gave up 2 bases, with 12 bases separating them. The CDR3 sequence is 13 residues long. CDR3 DNA sequence: TGTGCCAGCACACCCGGACCGACCTACGAGCAGTACGTC. Protein sequence: CASTPGPTYEQYV.

This clonotype was seen more than once but under ten times. The chain carries TRBV15 and TRBJ1-3, with D possibly being TRBD1 (5 bases). CDR3 size: 16 residues. V gave up 1 base and J gave up 4 bases, with 14 bases separating them. Germline assignment: CDR1 LNHNV and CDR2 YYDKDF (reference sequence). This CDR3 is CATSRAGSREGNTIYF. DNA of the CDR3: TGTGCCACCAGCAGAGCAGGGTCACGCGAAGGAAACACCATATATTTT.

The rearrangement links TRBV7-6 to TRBJ1-2; D possibly corresponds to TRBD1 (5 bases). The CDR3 loop spans 12 amino acids. Germline CDR1 and CDR2: SGHVS and FNYEAQ. Trimming stripped 6 bases from V and 6 bases from J, with 11 bases between. The CDR3 DNA reads TGTGCCAGCAGTGAGCAGGGTGATGGCTACACCTTC. Its translation is CASSEQGDGYTF.

This chain joins TRBV5-4 and TRBJ2-1, with 8 bases aligning to TRBD1. CDR1 SGHNT and CDR2 YYREEE come from the germline V gene (reference sequence). This CDR3 comprises 15 residues. V shed 4 bases and J 12 bases; nucleotides not matched to a gene: 15. In nucleotides, the CDR3 is TGTGCCAGCAGCCGTATGGACAGGGCTGTTGATGGGCAGTTCTTC. This encodes CASSRMDRAVDGQFF. The full variable domain, rest sourced from reference TRBV5-4 and TRBJ2-1, is ETGVTQSPTHLIKTRGQQVTLRCSSQSGHNTVSWYQQALGQGPQFIFQYYREEENGRGNFPPRFSGLQFPNYSSELNVNALELDDSALYLCASSRMDRAVDGQFFGPGTRLTVL.

The table lists this clonotype with a few counts. V is TRBV19 and J is TRBJ1-3; TRBD1 aligns across 10 bases. The CDR3 totals 15 residues. The germline V gene encodes CDR1 LNHDA and CDR2 SQIVND (reference sequence). V gave up 8 bases and J gave up 3 bases; unmatched junction bases: 7. The CDR3 is CASQTGTGVGNTIYF. In nucleotides, the CDR3 is TGTGCCAGTCAAACCGGGACAGGGGTTGGAAACACCATATATTTT. Based on the CDR3 plus reference TRBV19 and TRBJ1-3, the full variable domain is DGGITQSPKYLFRKEGQNVTLSCEQNLNHDAMYWYRQDPGQGLRLIYYSQIVNDFQKGDIAEGYSVSREKKESFPLTVTSAQKNPTAFYLCASQTGTGVGNTIYFGEGSWLTVV.

This clonotype was observed a few times. The chain combines TRBV20-1 with TRBJ2-7; D not resolved. Germline V gene lookup returns CDR1 DFQATT and CDR2 SNEGSKA (reference sequence). The CDR3 totals 13 residues. V was clipped by 4 bases and J by 0 bases, with 10 bases between them. The CDR3 DNA sequence: TGCAGTGCTAATAGGGTAGACTCCTACGAGCAGTACTTC. Translating it yields CSANRVDSYEQYF.

The chain joins TRBV4-1 to TRBJ2-5; D unresolved. Germline assignment: CDR1 MGHRA and CDR2 YSYEKL. V gave up 3 bases and J gave up 1 base, with 18 bases separating them. This CDR3 has 17 residues. CDR3 sequence reads: CASSQTSYHSLQETQYF. DNA of the CDR3: TGCGCCAGCAGCCAGACGAGCTACCATAGTCTCCAAGAGACCCAGTACTTC.

This clonotype has ten or more counts. The chain carries TRBV27 and TRBJ2-1; 7 bases align to TRBD2. J lost 10 bases, V lost 2 bases, and 11 bases had no gene match. The CDR3 extends over 15 amino acids. Germline CDR1 and CDR2: MNHEY and SMNVEV (reference sequence). In DNA, the CDR3 is TGTGCCAGCAGTTTAGACCCACTAAGCGGGGTGGAGCAGTTCTTC. It encodes CASSLDPLSGVEQFF.